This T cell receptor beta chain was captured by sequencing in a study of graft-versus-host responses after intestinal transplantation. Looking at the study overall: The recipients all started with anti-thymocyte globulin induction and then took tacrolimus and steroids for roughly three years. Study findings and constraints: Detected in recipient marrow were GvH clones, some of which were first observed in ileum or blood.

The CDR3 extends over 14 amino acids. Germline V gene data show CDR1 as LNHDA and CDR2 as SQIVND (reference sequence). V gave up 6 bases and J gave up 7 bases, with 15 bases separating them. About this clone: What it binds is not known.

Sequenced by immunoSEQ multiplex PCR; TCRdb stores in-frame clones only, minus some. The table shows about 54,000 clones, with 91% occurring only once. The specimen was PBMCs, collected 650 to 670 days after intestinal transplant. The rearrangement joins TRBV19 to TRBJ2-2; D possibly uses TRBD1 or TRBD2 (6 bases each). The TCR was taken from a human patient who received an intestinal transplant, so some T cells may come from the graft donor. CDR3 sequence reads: CASRKRGAGGELFF. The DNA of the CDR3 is TGTGCCAGTAGGAAAAGGGGGGCAGGCGGGGAGCTGTTTTTT.